These 20 T cell receptor beta chains were sequenced from one sample in a study of T-cell reconstitution after alpha-beta-depleted transplantation in children. Library preparation (for TCRbeta) was performed with unique molecular identifiers. TCRdb called the PCR reads again in MiXCR, with one record for every CDR3 protein. There are about 900,000 distinct CDR3 sequences in the sample; under 30% occur only once, and over 25% lies in the top ten. The sample in question was PBMCs, mostly from graft donor cells, obtained 360 days after TCRalphabeta/CD19-depleted stem cell transplant. The receptors shown here come from a boy in the first two years of life who had a stem cell transplant for SCID, so the T cells may come from the graft donor.

A few counts support this clonotype. The CDR3 region has the DNA TGTGCCAGCAGTGTACGCCGGGAAGCCTACGAGCAGTACTTC. Translated, it gives CASSVRREAYEQYF. The chain is built from TRBV12-3 or TRBV12-4 and TRBJ2-7, with a possible D match to TRBD2 (5 bases). The CDR3 is 14 amino acids. V was pared by 5 bases and J by 2 bases, with 13 bases between.

The chain's CDR3 is CASRPGYDLYEQYF. Written as DNA, the CDR3 is TGTGCCAGCAGGCCAGGGTATGATCTCTACGAGCAGTACTTC. The chain employs TRBV12-3 or TRBV12-4 and TRBJ2-7; D is perhaps TRBD1 (5 bases). This CDR3 has 14 residues. Trimming cost V 6 bases and J 3 bases, with 15 bases left between them.

This clonotype has a handful of counts. V usage is TRBV4-3 and J usage is TRBJ2-1, with D perhaps TRBD1 or TRBD2 (5 bases each). The germline gives CDR1 LGHNA, CDR2 YSLEER. CDR3 length: 12 amino acids. V was pared by 0 bases and J by 10 bases, with 7 bases between. The CDR3 reads CASSQEGTEQFF. CDR3 bases: TGCGCCAGCAGCCAAGAAGGGACCGAGCAGTTCTTC.

The chain carries TRBV4-1 and TRBJ2-5; either TRBD1 or TRBD2 may fit D (5 bases each). CDR1 and CDR2 (germline): MGHRA, YSYEKL. CDR3 length: 16 amino acids. Between the trimmed V and J ends, which lost 4 bases and 4 bases, there was a span of 19 bases. In nucleotides, the CDR3 is TGCGCCAGCAGCCGGGCAGGGACGGCTTCGGGAGAGACCCAGTACTTC. The encoded protein is CASSRAGTASGETQYF.

This clonotype was counted a few times. The chain joins TRBV4-1 to TRBJ2-7; TRBD1 aligns across 7 bases. The CDR3 has 18 residues. Per the germline V gene, CDR1 is MGHRA and CDR2 is YSYEKL. V lost 0 bases and J lost 0; bases outside the gene matches: 11. The CDR3 sequence: CASSQENIGTASSYEQYF. The CDR3 DNA sequence: TGCGCCAGCAGCCAAGAGAATATTGGGACAGCAAGCTCCTACGAGCAGTACTTC.

The count of this clonotype is one. The chain couples TRBV29-1 to TRBJ1-1, with D possibly being TRBD1 (5 bases). Germline CDR1 reads SQVTM; CDR2 reads ANQGSEA. The CDR3 extends over 13 amino acids. The V end lost 3 bases, the J end lost 2 bases, and 10 bases lay between the germline ends. Here the CDR3 reads CSVEGVLNTEAFF. DNA for the CDR3: TGCAGCGTTGAGGGGGTATTAAACACTGAAGCTTTCTTT.

The gene calls are TRBV15 and TRBJ1-2; D call uncertain. CDR3 length: 13 residues. The germline V and J ends were trimmed by 3 bases and 2 bases, with 7 bases remaining between them. Germline V gene data show CDR1 as LNHNV and CDR2 as YYDKDF (reference sequence). Here the CDR3 DNA reads TGTGCCACCAGCAGTCGAGCGAACTATGGCTACACCTTC. Translation: CATSSRANYGYTF.

In its sample, this clonotype was seen a few times. J is TRBJ2-1 and V is TRBV12-3 or TRBV12-4, with D perhaps matching TRBD1 (6 bases). Trimming left V 6 bases short and J 0 bases short, with 15 bases between. The CDR3 is 16 amino acids. The CDR3 protein is CASSQKGRGSYNEQFF. CDR3 in DNA: TGTGCCAGCAGCCAAAAGGGCAGGGGCTCCTACAATGAGCAGTTCTTC.

This clonotype came up a few times. V is TRBV10-3 and J is TRBJ2-1; possibly TRBD1 for D (5 bases). V gave up 0 bases and J gave up 7 bases, with 16 bases separating them. Germline-derived CDR1 and CDR2 are ENHRY and SYGVKD. CDR3 length: 16 amino acids. The CDR3 region is CAISESAGILMNEQFF. The DNA of the CDR3 is TGTGCCATCAGTGAGTCCGCAGGGATTCTTATGAATGAGCAGTTCTTC.

The chain recombines TRBV7-2 with TRBJ2-1, with TRBD2 identical over 12 bases. The germline V gene encodes CDR1 SGHTA and CDR2 FQGNSA. The length of the CDR3 is 15 residues. The V segment lost 1 base and the J segment 9 bases; nucleotides outside the gene matches: 4. As DNA, the CDR3 is TGTGCCAGCAGCTTAGAACTAGCGGGGGGCGGTGAGCAGTTCTTC. This encodes CASSLELAGGGEQFF.

CDR3 DNA: TGTGCCAGCAGCGTAGTGGGGGGGCCTGATGAGCAGTTCTTC. It encodes CASSVVGGPDEQFF. The rearrangement links TRBV9 to TRBJ2-1; possible D gene TRBD2, 7 bases. The CDR3 length is 14 residues. V was pared by 0 bases and J by 8 bases, with 12 bases between. The germline CDR1 and CDR2 sequences are SGDLS and YYNGEE.

In its sample, this clonotype was seen once. This chain joins TRBV7-7 and TRBJ2-7, with a tentative D call TRBD2 (7 bases). V was clipped by 5 bases and J by 4 bases, with 18 bases between them. Germline assignment: CDR1 SSHAT and CDR2 FNYEAQ (reference sequence). The CDR3 length is 15 residues. The CDR3 coding sequence is TGTGCCAGCAGCCTATCGACGGGGGGCCAGTACGAGCAGTACTTC. It is translated as CASSLSTGGQYEQYF.

This clonotype was found a few times. This sequence joins TRBV4-3 and TRBJ2-1; TRBD2 matches 9 bases. Trimming at V came to 6 bases and at J to 0 bases, leaving 9 bases not matched to a gene. Germline V gene data show CDR1 as LGHNA and CDR2 as YSLEER. CDR3 length equals 17 residues. The CDR3 DNA reads TGCGCCAGCAGTGGTCAGCGGGGGGTAAGCTCCTACAATGAGCAGTTCTTC. It codes for CASSGQRGVSSYNEQFF.

The chain links TRBV5-1 to TRBJ2-3, with TRBD2 as a possible D gene (5 bases). The V gene's germline CDR1 is SGHRS and CDR2 YFSETQ. The CDR3 consists of 19 residues. V lost 5 bases, J lost 2 bases, and 27 bases lay in between. CDR3 coding DNA: TGCGCCAGCAGTTGGCGGGTTCCTGGCTCTCCCGGCCCCACAGATACGCAGTATTTT. Protein product: CASSWRVPGSPGPTDTQYF.

In its sample, this clonotype was seen a few times. V is TRBV12-3 or TRBV12-4 and J is TRBJ2-3; the match to TRBD2 covers 9 bases. The CDR3 is 15 residues long. V was pared by 6 bases and J by 3 bases, with 7 bases of the junction left unmatched. As DNA, the CDR3 is TGTGCCAGCAGCACCCTAGCGGGGTCGACAGATACGCAGTATTTT. Encoded protein: CASSTLAGSTDTQYF.

In its sample, this clonotype was seen a few times. V and J are TRBV5-1 and TRBJ1-1; TRBD1 agrees at 10 bases. The ends lost 7 bases at V and 3 bases at J; junction bases unmatched: 9. Germline CDR1 SGHRS, CDR2 YFSETQ. The CDR3 is 15 residues long. Here the CDR3 DNA reads TGCGCCAGCCGAAGACAGGGGGCTCGGGACACTGAAGCTTTCTTT. Translated, it gives CASRRQGARDTEAFF.

This clonotype has more than one count but fewer than ten. The chain links TRBV7-8 to TRBJ2-7; D ambiguous. Trimming stripped 1 base from V and 4 bases from J, with 14 bases between. Germline values: CDR1 SGHVS, CDR2 FQNEAQ. The CDR3 totals 15 residues. DNA for the CDR3: TGTGCCAGCAGCTTAGGTGGCTCCGAATTGTACGAGCAGTACTTC. Its translation: CASSLGGSELYEQYF.

This clonotype appeared once. The chain joins TRBV24-1 to TRBJ1-5; 8 bases are a match to TRBD1. V was pared by 3 bases and J by 4 bases, with 4 bases of the junction left unmatched. The CDR3 spans 15 residues. Germline CDR1 KGHDR, CDR2 SFDVKD. The CDR3 loop reads CATSDPQGGNQPQHF. As DNA, the CDR3 is TGTGCCACCAGTGATCCACAGGGGGGGAATCAGCCCCAGCATTTT.

A few counts support this clonotype. This CDR3 reads CASSPRLAGAPTDTQYF. Written as DNA, the CDR3 is TGTGCCAGCAGTCCCCGACTAGCGGGGGCCCCCACAGATACGCAGTATTTT. The rearrangement links TRBV12-3 or TRBV12-4 to TRBJ2-3, with 12 positions matching TRBD2. Trimming at V came to 5 bases and at J to 2 bases, leaving 8 bases not matched to a gene. The CDR3 extends over 17 amino acids.

This clonotype occurred a few times. The rearrangement uses TRBV9 and TRBJ1-5, with D hard to call. The V and J ends lost 4 bases and 0 bases respectively, with 14 bases between them. The CDR3 contains 16 residues. Germline-derived CDR1 and CDR2 are SGDLS and YYNGEE. Here the CDR3 reads CASSPGGSNSNQPQHF. Written as DNA, the CDR3 is TGTGCCAGCAGCCCCGGCGGGAGCAATAGCAATCAGCCCCAGCATTTT.